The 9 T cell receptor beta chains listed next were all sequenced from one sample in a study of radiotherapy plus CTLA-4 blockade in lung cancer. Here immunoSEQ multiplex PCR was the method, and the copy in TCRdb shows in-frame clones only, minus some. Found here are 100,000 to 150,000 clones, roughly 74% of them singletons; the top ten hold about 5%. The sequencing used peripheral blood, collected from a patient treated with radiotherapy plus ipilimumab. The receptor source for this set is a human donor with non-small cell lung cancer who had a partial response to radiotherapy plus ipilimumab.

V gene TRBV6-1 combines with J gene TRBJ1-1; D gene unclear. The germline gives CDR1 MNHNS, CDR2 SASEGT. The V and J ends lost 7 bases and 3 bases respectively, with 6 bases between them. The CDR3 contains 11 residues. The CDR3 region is CASTKYTEAFF. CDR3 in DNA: TGTGCCAGCACCAAATACACTGAAGCTTTCTTT.

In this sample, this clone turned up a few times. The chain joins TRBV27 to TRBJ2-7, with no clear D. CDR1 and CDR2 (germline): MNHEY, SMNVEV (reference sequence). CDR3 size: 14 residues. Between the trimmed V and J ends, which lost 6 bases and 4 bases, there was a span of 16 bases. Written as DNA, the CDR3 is TGTGCCAGCAGCCTCGAACCTAACGGGTACGAGCAGTACGTC. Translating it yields CASSLEPNGYEQYV.

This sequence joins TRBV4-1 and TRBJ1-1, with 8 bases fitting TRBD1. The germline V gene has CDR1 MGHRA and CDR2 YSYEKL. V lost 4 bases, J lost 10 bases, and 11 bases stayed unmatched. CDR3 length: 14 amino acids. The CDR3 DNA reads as TGCGCCAGCAGCCGACCGGACAGGGCGGTTGGAGCTTTCTTT. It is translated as CASSRPDRAVGAFF.

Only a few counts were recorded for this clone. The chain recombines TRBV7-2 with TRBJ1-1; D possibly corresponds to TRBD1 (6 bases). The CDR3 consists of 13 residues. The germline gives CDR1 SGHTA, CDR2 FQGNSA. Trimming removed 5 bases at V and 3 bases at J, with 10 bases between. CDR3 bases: TGTGCCAGCAGCACGAGGACAGACACTGAAGCTTTCTTT. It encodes CASSTRTDTEAFF.

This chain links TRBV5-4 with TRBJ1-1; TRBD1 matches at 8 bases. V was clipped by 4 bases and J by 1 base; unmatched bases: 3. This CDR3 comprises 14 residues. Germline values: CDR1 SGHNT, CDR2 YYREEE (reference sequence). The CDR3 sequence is CASSTGTGNTEAFF. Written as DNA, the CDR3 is TGTGCCAGCAGCACGGGGACAGGGAACACTGAAGCTTTCTTT.

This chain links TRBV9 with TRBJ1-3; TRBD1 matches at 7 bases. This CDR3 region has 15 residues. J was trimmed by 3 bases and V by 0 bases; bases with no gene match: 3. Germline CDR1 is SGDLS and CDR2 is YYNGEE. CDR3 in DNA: TGTGCCAGCAGCGTAGTGGCAGGGGGTGGAAACACCATATATTTT. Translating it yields CASSVVAGGGNTIYF.

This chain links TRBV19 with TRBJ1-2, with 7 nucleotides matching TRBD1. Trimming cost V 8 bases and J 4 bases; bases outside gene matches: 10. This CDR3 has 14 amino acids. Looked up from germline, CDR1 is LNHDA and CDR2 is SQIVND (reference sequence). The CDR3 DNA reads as TGTGCCAGTTCCGCCCCCCGGGACAGCTATGGCTACACCTTC. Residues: CASSAPRDSYGYTF.

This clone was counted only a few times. The CDR3 DNA reads as TGTGCCAGCAGAGGGGCGGACTATGGCTACACCTTC. Translation: CASRGADYGYTF. The gene calls are TRBV6-1 and TRBJ1-2, with a weak D call TRBD1 (5 bases). Looked up from germline, CDR1 is MNHNS and CDR2 is SASEGT. The CDR3 consists of 12 residues. V lost 6 bases and J 3 bases, leaving 8 bases between the germline ends.

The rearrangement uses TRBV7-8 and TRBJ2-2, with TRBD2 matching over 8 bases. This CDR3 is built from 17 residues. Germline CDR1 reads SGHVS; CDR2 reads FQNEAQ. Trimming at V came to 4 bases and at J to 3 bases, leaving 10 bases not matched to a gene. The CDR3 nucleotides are TGTGCCAGCAGCTCAAAATGGACTAGCCGCGACACCGGGGAGCTGTTTTTT. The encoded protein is CASSSKWTSRDTGELFF.